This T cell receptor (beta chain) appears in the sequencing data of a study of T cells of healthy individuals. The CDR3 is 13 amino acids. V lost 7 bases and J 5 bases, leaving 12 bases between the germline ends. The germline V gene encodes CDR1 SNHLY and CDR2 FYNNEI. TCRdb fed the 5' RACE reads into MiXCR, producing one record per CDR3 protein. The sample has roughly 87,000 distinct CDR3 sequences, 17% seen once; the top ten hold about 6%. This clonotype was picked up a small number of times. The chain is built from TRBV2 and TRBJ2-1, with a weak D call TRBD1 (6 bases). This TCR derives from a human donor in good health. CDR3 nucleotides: TGTGCCAGCACGAGACAGGAGCACAATGAGCAGTTCTTC. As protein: CASTRQEHNEQFF.